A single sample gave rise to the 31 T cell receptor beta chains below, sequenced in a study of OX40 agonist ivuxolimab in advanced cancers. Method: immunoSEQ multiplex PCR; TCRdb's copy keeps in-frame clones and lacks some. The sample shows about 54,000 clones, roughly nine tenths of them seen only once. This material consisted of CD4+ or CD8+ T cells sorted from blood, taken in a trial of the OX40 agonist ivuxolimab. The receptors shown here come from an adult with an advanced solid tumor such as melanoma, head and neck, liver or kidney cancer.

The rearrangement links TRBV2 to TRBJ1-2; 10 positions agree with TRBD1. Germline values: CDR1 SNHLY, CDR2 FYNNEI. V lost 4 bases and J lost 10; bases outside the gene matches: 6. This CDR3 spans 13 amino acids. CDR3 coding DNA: TGTGCCAGCAGTGCCGACAGGGGGCTTGACTACACCTTC. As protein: CASSADRGLDYTF.

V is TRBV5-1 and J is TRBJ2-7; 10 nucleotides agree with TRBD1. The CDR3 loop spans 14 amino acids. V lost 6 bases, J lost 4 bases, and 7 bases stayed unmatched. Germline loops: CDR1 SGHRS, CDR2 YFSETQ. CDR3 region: CASNPSGQGYEQYF. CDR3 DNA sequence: TGCGCCAGCAATCCCTCGGGACAGGGGTACGAGCAGTACTTC.

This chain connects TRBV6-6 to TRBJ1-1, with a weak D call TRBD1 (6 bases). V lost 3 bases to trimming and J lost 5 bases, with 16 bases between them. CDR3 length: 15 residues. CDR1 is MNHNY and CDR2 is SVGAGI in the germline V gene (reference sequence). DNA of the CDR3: TGTGCCAGCAGTTATCAACAGGGAGGATGGACTGAAGCTTTCTTT. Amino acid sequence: CASSYQQGGWTEAFF.

CDR3 protein: CASSPLGAEQYF. CDR3 bases: TGTGCCAGCAGTCCCCTGGGGGCGGAGCAGTACTTC. The chain uses TRBV6-6 and TRBJ2-7; D perhaps matches TRBD1 (6 bases). Trimming stripped 5 bases from V and 7 bases from J, with 12 bases between. Germline V CDR1 and CDR2: MNHNY, SVGAGI (reference sequence). This CDR3 comprises 12 residues.

The CDR3 bases are TGTGCCAGTTCCCCTTTAGTGTGGCAGCCCCAGCATTTT. Translated, it gives CASSPLVWQPQHF. The V and J genes are TRBV28 and TRBJ1-5; D gene uncertain. The germline CDR1 and CDR2 sequences are MDHEN and SYDVKM. The CDR3 totals 13 residues. Trimming took off 9 bases at V and 7 bases at J, with 16 bases between the two ends.

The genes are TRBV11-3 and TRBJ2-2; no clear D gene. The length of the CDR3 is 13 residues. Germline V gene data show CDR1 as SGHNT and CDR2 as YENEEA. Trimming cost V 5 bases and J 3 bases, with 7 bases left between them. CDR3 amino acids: CASSPDHTGELFF. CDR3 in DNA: TGTGCCAGCAGCCCAGACCACACCGGGGAGCTGTTTTTT.

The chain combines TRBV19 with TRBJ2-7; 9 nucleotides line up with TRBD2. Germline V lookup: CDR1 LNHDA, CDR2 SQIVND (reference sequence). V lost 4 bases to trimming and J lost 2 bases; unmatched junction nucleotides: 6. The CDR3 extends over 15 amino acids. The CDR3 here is CASSTISGGTYEQYF. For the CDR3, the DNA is TGTGCCAGTAGTACCATCAGCGGGGGGACCTACGAGCAGTACTTC. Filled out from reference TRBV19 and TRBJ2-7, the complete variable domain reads DGGITQSPKYLFRKEGQNVTLSCEQNLNHDAMYWYRQDPGQGLRLIYYSQIVNDFQKGDIAEGYSVSREKKESFPLTVTSAQKNPTAFYLCASSTISGGTYEQYFGPGTRLTVT.

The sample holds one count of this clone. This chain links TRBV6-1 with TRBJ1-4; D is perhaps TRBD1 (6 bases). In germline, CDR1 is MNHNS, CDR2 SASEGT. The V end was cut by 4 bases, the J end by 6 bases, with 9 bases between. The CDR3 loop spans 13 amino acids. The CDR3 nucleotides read TGTGCCAGCAGTGGCAGGGGTTATGAAAAACTGTTTTTT. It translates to CASSGRGYEKLFF.

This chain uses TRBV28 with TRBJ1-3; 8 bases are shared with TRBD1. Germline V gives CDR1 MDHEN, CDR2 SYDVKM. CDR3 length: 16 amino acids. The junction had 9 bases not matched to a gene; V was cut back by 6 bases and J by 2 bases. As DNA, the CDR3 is TGTGCCAGCAGGACGACAGGGGCTAGGACTGGAAACACCATATATTTT. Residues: CASRTTGARTGNTIYF.

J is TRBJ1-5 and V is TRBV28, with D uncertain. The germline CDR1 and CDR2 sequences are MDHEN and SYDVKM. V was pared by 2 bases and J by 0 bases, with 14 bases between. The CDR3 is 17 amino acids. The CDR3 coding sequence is TGTGCCAGCAGTTTAGGGTCGAGCCCCTATAGCAATCAGCCCCAGCATTTT. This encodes CASSLGSSPYSNQPQHF.

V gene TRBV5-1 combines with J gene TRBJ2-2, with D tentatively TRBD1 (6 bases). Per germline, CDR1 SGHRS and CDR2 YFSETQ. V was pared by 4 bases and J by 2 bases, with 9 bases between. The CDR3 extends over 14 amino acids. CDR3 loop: CASSLGTNTGELFF. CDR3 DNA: TGCGCCAGCAGCCTCGGGACAAACACCGGGGAGCTGTTTTTT.

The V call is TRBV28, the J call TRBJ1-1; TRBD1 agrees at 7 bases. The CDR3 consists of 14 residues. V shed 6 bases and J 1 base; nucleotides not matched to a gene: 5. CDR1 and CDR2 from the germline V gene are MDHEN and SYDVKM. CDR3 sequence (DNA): TGTGCCAGCAGCCCCGGGACAGCGAACACTGAAGCTTTCTTT. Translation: CASSPGTANTEAFF.

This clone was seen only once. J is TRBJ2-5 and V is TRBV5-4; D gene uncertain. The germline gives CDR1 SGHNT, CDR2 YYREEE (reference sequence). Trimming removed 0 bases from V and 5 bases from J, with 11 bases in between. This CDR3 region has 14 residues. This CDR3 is CASSLAGSQETQYF. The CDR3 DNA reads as TGTGCCAGCAGCTTGGCCGGTAGTCAGGAGACCCAGTACTTC.

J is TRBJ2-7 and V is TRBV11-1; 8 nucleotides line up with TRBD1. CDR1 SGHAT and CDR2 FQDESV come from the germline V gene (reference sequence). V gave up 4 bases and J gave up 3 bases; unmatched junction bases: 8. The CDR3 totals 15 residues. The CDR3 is CASSSPGTGSYEQYF. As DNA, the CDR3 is TGTGCCAGCAGCTCACCCGGGACAGGCAGCTACGAGCAGTACTTC.

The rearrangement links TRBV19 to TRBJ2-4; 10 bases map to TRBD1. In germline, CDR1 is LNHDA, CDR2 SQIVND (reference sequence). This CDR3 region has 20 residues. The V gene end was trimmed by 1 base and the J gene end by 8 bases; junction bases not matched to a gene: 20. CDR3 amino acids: CASSIVGTGAASLWKDIQYF. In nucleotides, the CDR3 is TGTGCCAGTAGTATAGTCGGGACAGGGGCTGCAAGTTTATGGAAGGACATTCAGTACTTC.

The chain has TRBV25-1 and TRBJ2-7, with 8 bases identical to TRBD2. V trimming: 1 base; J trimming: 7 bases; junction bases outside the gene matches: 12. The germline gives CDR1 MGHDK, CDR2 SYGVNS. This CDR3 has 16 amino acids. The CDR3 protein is CASSEWGSGSVGEQYF. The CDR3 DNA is TGTGCCAGCAGTGAATGGGGAAGCGGGAGTGTAGGGGAGCAGTACTTC.

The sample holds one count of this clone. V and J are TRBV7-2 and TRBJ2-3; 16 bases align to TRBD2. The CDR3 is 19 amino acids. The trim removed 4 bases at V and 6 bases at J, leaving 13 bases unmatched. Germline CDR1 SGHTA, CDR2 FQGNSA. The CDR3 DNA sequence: TGTGCCAGCAGCTCCGTCCCGGGACTAGCGGGGGGGCCCAGGGATACGCAGTATTTT. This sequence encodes CASSSVPGLAGGPRDTQYF.

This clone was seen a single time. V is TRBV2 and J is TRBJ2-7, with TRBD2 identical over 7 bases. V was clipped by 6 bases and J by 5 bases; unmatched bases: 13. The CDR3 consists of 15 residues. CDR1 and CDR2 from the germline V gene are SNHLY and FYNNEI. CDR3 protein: CASSRTTSNINEQYF. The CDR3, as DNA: TGTGCCAGCAGCCGAACGACTAGCAATATTAACGAGCAGTACTTC.

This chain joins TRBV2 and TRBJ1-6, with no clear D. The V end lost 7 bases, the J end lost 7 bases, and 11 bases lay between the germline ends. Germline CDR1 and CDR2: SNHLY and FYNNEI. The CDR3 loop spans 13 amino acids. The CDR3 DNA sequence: TGTGCCAGCACTAACAGCATAAATTCACCCCTCCACTTT. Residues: CASTNSINSPLHF.

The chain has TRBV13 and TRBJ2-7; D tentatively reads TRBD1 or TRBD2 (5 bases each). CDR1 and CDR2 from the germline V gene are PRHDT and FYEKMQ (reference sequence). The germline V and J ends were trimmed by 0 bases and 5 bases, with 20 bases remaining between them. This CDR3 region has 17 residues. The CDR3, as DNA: TGTGCCAGCAGCTTAGGCCTGGGTGAGCCTCTGGGGGACGAGCAGTACTTC. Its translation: CASSLGLGEPLGDEQYF. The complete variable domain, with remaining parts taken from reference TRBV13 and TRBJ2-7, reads AAGVIQSPRHLIKEKRETATLKCYPIPRHDTVYWYQQGPGQDPQFLISFYEKMQSDKGSIPDRFSAQQFSDYHSELNMSSLELGDSALYFCASSLGLGEPLGDEQYFGPGTRLTVT.

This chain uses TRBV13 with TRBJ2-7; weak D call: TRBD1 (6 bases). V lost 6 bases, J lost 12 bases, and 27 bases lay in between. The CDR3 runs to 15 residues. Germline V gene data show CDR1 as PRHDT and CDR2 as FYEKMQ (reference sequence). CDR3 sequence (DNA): TGTGCCAGCAGTACCTCGACAGGTTTCTCTCTTTTTCCGTACTTC. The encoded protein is CASSTSTGFSLFPYF.

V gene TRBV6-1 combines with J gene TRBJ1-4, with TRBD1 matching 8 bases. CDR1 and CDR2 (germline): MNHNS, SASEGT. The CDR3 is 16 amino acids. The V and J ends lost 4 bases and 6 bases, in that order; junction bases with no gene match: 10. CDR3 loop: CASSGPRAGGYEKLFF. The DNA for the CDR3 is TGTGCCAGCAGTGGTCCACGGGCAGGGGGCTATGAAAAACTGTTTTTT.

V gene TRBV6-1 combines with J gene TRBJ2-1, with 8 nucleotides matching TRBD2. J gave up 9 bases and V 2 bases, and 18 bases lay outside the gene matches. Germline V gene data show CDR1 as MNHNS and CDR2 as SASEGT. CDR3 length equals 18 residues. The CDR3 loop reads CASSERVIGSGAPREQFF. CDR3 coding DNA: TGTGCCAGCAGTGAAAGGGTTATAGGTAGCGGGGCCCCCCGTGAGCAGTTCTTC.

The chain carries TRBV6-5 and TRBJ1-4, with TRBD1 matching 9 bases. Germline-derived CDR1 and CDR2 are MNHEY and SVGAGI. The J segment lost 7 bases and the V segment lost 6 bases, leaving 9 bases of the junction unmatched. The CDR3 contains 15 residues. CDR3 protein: CASSLTGGIGEKLFF. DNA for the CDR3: TGTGCCAGCAGCCTGACAGGGGGTATAGGTGAAAAACTGTTTTTT.

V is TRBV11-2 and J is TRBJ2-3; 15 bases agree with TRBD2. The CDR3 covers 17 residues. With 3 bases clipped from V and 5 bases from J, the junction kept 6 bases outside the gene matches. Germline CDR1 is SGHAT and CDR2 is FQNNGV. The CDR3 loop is CASSFGLAGGQGDTQYF. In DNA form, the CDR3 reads TGTGCCAGCAGCTTCGGACTAGCGGGGGGGCAGGGAGATACGCAGTATTTT.

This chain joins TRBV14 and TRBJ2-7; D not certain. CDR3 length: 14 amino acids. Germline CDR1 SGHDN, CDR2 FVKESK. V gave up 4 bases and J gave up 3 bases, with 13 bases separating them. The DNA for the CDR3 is TGTGCCAGCAGCCCGGTGGGCGAACGCTACGAGCAGTACTTC. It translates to CASSPVGERYEQYF.

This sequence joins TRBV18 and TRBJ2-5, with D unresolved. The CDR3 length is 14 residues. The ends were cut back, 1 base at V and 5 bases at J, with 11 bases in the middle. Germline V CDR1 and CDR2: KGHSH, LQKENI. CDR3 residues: CASSPHPQDETQYF. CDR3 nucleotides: TGTGCCAGCTCACCACACCCGCAGGACGAGACCCAGTACTTC.

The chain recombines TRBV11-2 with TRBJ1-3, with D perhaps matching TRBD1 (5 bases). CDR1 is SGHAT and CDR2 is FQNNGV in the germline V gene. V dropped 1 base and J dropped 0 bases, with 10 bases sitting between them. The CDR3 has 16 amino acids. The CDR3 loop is CASSLVWDFSGNTIYF. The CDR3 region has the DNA TGTGCCAGCAGCTTAGTTTGGGACTTCTCTGGAAACACCATATATTTT.

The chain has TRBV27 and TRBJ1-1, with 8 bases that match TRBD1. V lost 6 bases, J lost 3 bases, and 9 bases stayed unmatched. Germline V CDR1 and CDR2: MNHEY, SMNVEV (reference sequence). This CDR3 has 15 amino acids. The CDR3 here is CASRRDRGRHTEAFF. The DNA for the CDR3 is TGTGCCAGCAGAAGAGACAGGGGAAGGCACACTGAAGCTTTCTTT.

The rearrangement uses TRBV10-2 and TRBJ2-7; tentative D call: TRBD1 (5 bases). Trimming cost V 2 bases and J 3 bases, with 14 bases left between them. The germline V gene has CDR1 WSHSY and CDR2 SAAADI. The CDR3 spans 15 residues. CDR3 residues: CASSELWQGSYEQYF. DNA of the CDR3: TGCGCCAGCAGTGAGCTCTGGCAGGGTAGCTACGAGCAGTACTTC.

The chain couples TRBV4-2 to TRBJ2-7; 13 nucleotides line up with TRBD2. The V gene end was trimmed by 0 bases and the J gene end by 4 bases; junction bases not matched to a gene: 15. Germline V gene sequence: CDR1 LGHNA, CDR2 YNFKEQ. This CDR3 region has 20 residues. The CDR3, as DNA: TGTGCCAGCAGCCAAGACCATAGAGGTCACGAACTAGCGGGAGGGTACGAGCAGTACTTC. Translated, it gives CASSQDHRGHELAGGYEQYF.